Given below is one T cell receptor beta chain in context. The antigen remains unidentified. This sample is part of a study of CD8 T cells in ankylosing spondylitis. V lost 9 bases, J lost 2 bases, and 17 bases lay in between. There are 15 residues in the CDR3. Germline V gene data show CDR1 as SGHDT and CDR2 as YYEEEE. Overall study results and limits: There was reportedly significant enrichment of clones that were disease-linked in matched ankylosing spondylitis synovial fluid. A TCR beta motif of about eight highly homologous variants appeared characteristic of ankylosing spondylitis blood.

Each CDR3 protein is one row after TCRdb ran MiXCR on the 5' RACE reads. The sample records about 110,000 distinct CDR3 sequences, around 24% being singletons. Source material: synovial fluid, either unsorted or a sorted T cell fraction (not recorded which). This receptor was taken from a male donor with ankylosing spondylitis. This sequence joins TRBV5-6 and TRBJ2-2; D is unclear. CDR3 in amino acids: CAMGPPGLNTGELFF. The CDR3 region has the DNA TGTGCCATGGGCCCCCCGGGCCTCAACACCGGGGAGCTGTTTTTT.